Each of the 10 T cell receptor beta chains below was sequenced from the same sample in a study of T cell responses to AZD1222 COVID-19 vaccine. Assay: immunoSEQ multiplex PCR; the TCRdb copy retains only in-frame clones and omits some. The sample carries approximately 150,000 clones, about 90% recorded once. Sample: peripheral blood, taken on day 0 of AZD1222 vaccination. Receptors originate from an adult in good health.

This clone was seen only once. The rearrangement uses TRBV7-6 and TRBJ2-5; 8 bases map to TRBD1. The germline gives CDR1 SGHVS, CDR2 FNYEAQ. This CDR3 has 14 residues. The junction had 3 bases not matched to a gene; V was cut back by 1 base and J by 5 bases. The CDR3 sequence: CASSLGTGSETQYF. Here the CDR3 DNA reads TGTGCCAGCAGCTTAGGGACAGGGTCTGAGACCCAGTACTTC.

The genes are TRBV7-9 and TRBJ2-3, with 10 bases that match TRBD1. Per the germline V gene, CDR1 is SEHNR and CDR2 is FQNEAQ (reference sequence). V shed 5 bases, J shed 3 bases, and the junction held 8 bases outside the gene matches. This CDR3 is built from 16 residues. CDR3 nucleotide sequence: TGTGCCAGCAGCACCCGGAAGGGACAGGGGACAGATACGCAGTATTTT. Its translation: CASSTRKGQGTDTQYF.

This sequence joins TRBV27 and TRBJ1-1; 7 bases agree with TRBD1. With V trimmed by 9 bases and J by 4 bases, 11 bases remained unmatched. The CDR3 has 14 amino acids. Germline-derived CDR1 and CDR2 are MNHEY and SMNVEV (reference sequence). CDR3 sequence (DNA): TGTGCCAGTGGTCGGACAGGCAGGCTCACTGAAGCTTTCTTT. It is translated as CASGRTGRLTEAFF.

The J gene is TRBJ2-7, the V gene TRBV5-5; D gene unclear. The CDR3 consists of 13 residues. Between the trimmed V and J ends, which lost 2 bases and 4 bases, there was a span of 10 bases. Looked up from germline, CDR1 is SGHKS and CDR2 is YYEKEE (reference sequence). CDR3 DNA sequence: TGTGCCAGCAGCTTTCGGGCCACTTACGAGCAGTACTTC. Translating gives CASSFRATYEQYF. The full variable domain, its missing parts supplied by reference TRBV5-5 and TRBJ2-7, is DAGVTQSPTHLIKTRGQQVTLRCSPISGHKSVSWYQQVLGQGPQFIFQYYEKEERGRGNFPDRFSARQFPNYSSELNVNALLLGDSALYLCASSFRATYEQYFGPGTRLTVT.

The chain employs TRBV11-2 and TRBJ2-2; TRBD2 agrees at 10 bases. Germline V gene data show CDR1 as SGHAT and CDR2 as FQNNGV. Unmatched junction bases numbered 2, after V lost 5 bases and J lost 2 bases. The CDR3 loop spans 15 amino acids. CDR3 sequence reads: CASSPLAGNTGELFF. CDR3 sequence (DNA): TGTGCCAGCAGCCCACTAGCGGGAAACACCGGGGAGCTGTTTTTT. Using reference TRBV11-2 and TRBJ2-2 for the parts outside the CDR3, the full variable domain is EAGVAQSPRYKIIEKRQSVAFWCNPISGHATLYWYQQILGQGPKLLIQFQNNGVVDDSQLPKDRFSAERLKGVDSTLKIQPAKLEDSAVYLCASSPLAGNTGELFFGEGSRLTVL.

The chain carries TRBV19 and TRBJ2-2; 13 positions match TRBD2. Germline loops: CDR1 LNHDA, CDR2 SQIVND (reference sequence). Losses at the gene ends were 8 bases for V and 5 bases for J; bases not matched to a gene: 8. This CDR3 spans 16 amino acids. As DNA, the CDR3 is TGTGCCAGTGCCCCCGAGACTAGCGGGAGGACCGGGGAGCTGTTTTTT. Amino acid sequence: CASAPETSGRTGELFF.

About this clone itself: The same CDR3 also results from other DNA sequences found in this sample. This chain uses TRBV27 with TRBJ2-7; no definite D call. Germline assignment: CDR1 MNHEY and CDR2 SMNVEV (reference sequence). The CDR3 is made up of 14 amino acids. The ends were cut back, 0 bases at V and 0 bases at J, with 6 bases in the middle. CDR3 sequence (DNA): TGTGCCAGCAGTTTATCGGGCAGCTCCTACGAGCAGTACTTC. Encoded protein: CASSLSGSSYEQYF.

The V gene is TRBV18, the J gene TRBJ2-7; D call uncertain. The CDR3 totals 13 residues. Between the trimmed V and J ends, which lost 6 bases and 0 bases, there was a span of 9 bases. The germline V gene encodes CDR1 KGHSH and CDR2 LQKENI. CDR3 nucleotide sequence: TGTGCCAGCTCGGTTGGGGTCTCCTACGAGCAGTACTTC. Translation gives CASSVGVSYEQYF.

This chain links TRBV6-6 with TRBJ1-1; no clear D. Per germline, CDR1 MNHNY and CDR2 SVGAGI (reference sequence). This CDR3 region has 14 residues. Trimming removed 2 bases from V and 8 bases from J, with 15 bases in between. The CDR3 DNA follows: TGTGCCAGCAGTTACCCGGACCCCAGCCTAGAAGCTTTCTTT. This translates into CASSYPDPSLEAFF.

The J gene is TRBJ2-1, the V gene TRBV18; 11 positions agree with TRBD2. The CDR3 totals 17 residues. The junction had 4 bases not matched to a gene; V was cut back by 3 bases and J by 0 bases. Germline CDR1 KGHSH, CDR2 LQKENI. The CDR3 sequence: CASSPGLAASSYNEQFF. Here the CDR3 DNA reads TGTGCCAGCTCACCGGGACTAGCGGCCAGCTCCTACAATGAGCAGTTCTTC.